A selection of T cell receptor beta chains follows, all from one sample in a study of T-cell memory formation after mild COVID-19. TCRdb re-called the 5' RACE reads through MiXCR, storing one row per CDR3 protein. The sample yields hundreds of thousands of distinct CDR3 sequences, around 21% seen once. Sequenced sample: PBMCs or a T cell subset sorted from them (not recorded which). The receptors come from an adult woman who had mild COVID-19 (a few samples of this study predate the infection). Cell type and time point are not known. CDR3s include the opening cysteine and the closing phenylalanine or tryptophan. D genes are given only for firm matches. Clone size is given for some rows only: seen once, a few or many times, or a class if the clone is expanded.

few,TRBD1,TRBV25-1,TRBJ2-3,TGTGCCAGCAGTGGAAACAGGGGGCCCACAGATACGCAGTATTTT,CASSGNRGPTDTQYF
many,NA,TRBV12-3/TRBV12-4,TRBJ2-1,TGTGCCAGCAGTTTAGGCAGGGCATACAATGAGCAGTTCTTC,CASSLGRAYNEQFF
few,NA,TRBV11-2,TRBJ1-4,TGTGCCAGCAGCCGGGCGAGTGAAAAACTGTTTTTT,CASSRASEKLFF
NA,NA,TRBV27,TRBJ2-5,TGTGCCAGCAGCCCGTCGCTGGGGCAGGGTGAAGAGACCCAGTACTTC,CASSPSLGQGEETQYF
many,NA,TRBV11-2,TRBJ2-7,TGTGCCAGCAGCTTAGACCCAAGCGGAACCTACGAGCAGTACTTC,CASSLDPSGTYEQYF
many,NA,TRBV5-1,TRBJ2-3,TGCGCCAGCAGCTGGGCCGGCGGGGGCACAGATACGCAGTATTTT,CASSWAGGGTDTQYF
NA,NA,TRBV12-3/TRBV12-4,TRBJ1-5,TGTGCCAGCAGTCCCAGGATGGGGACCAGTCAGCCCCAGCATTTT,CASSPRMGTSQPQHF
NA,NA,TRBV6-1,TRBJ2-7,TGTGCCAGCAGTTCTGGACCCCGGAGGTACGAGCAGTACTTC,CASSSGPRRYEQYF
few,TRBD2,TRBV5-8,TRBJ2-1,TGTGCCAGCAGCTTGGTGAGGGACGGGAGGGACCACAATGAGCAGTTCTTC,CASSLVRDGRDHNEQFF
NA,TRBD2,TRBV24-1,TRBJ2-2,TGTGCCACCAGTGATTTTGTTGTAGCGGGAGTAACCGGGGAGCTGTTTTTT,CATSDFVVAGVTGELFF
few,TRBD2,TRBV9,TRBJ2-2,TGTGCCAGCAGCGTAGAAGTTGGGGGGGCCGGGGAGCTGTTTTTT,CASSVEVGGAGELFF
few,TRBD1,TRBV24-1,TRBJ2-1,TGTGCCACCAGTGATCCCGGGACAGGGCTGAATGAGCAGTTCTTC,CATSDPGTGLNEQFF
NA,TRBD2,TRBV9,TRBJ2-7,TGTGCCAGCAGCGTATCCCGGACTAGCGGTTACGAGCAGTACTTC,CASSVSRTSGYEQYF
NA,NA,TRBV7-9,TRBJ1-1,TGTGCCAGCAGCTTAGAAAAGTTTAACACTGAAGCTTTCTTT,CASSLEKFNTEAFF
NA,NA,TRBV6-1,TRBJ1-4,TGTGCCAGCAGGAGGGTGACAGCAACTAATGAAAAACTGTTTTTT,CASRRVTATNEKLFF
NA,TRBD1,TRBV18,TRBJ2-3,TGTGCCAGCTCACCCCTTGACAGGGGAGACACAGATACGCAGTATTTT,CASSPLDRGDTDTQYF
NA,TRBD1,TRBV7-9,TRBJ2-2,TGTGCCAGCACCGCACCGGGACAGGGAGGCGGGGAGCTGTTTTTT,CASTAPGQGGGELFF
many,TRBD2,TRBV7-9,TRBJ2-1,TGTGCCAGCAGCCAACTACGCGGGGGGGGCGATGAGCAGTTCTTC,CASSQLRGGGDEQFF
many,TRBD1,TRBV19,TRBJ2-2,TGTGCCAGTACTCCCGGGACAGGCTTCACCGGGGAGCTGTTTTTT,CASTPGTGFTGELFF
NA,TRBD2,TRBV5-6,TRBJ2-3,TGTGCCAGCAGCTTCGGACTAGAGACAGATACGCAGTATTTT,CASSFGLETDTQYF
NA,NA,TRBV21-1,TRBJ1-6,TGTGCCAGCAGCTCGCCCGGGACAGGGAATTCACCCCTCCACTTT,CASSSPGTGNSPLHF
few,TRBD2,TRBV3-1,TRBJ2-1,TGTGCCAGCAGCCAGTCGGGGGGGGCCTTTCAGTTCTTC,CASSQSGGAFQFF
few,NA,TRBV18,TRBJ1-2,TGTGCCAGCTCACCGAGGCAGACTAACTATGGCTACACCTTC,CASSPRQTNYGYTF
NA,NA,TRBV6-2/TRBV6-3,TRBJ1-2,TGTGCCAGCAGTTACCTCCGGGACCAGCTCTATGGCTACACCTTC,CASSYLRDQLYGYTF
NA,NA,TRBV5-1,TRBJ2-1,TGCGCCAGCAGCTTACAGGGCGATTGGGACAATGAGCAGTTCTTC,CASSLQGDWDNEQFF
NA,TRBD2,TRBV5-8,TRBJ2-1,TGTGCCAGCATAGAGCGGGGGGGCCTTGAGCAGTTCTTC,CASIERGGLEQFF
NA,TRBD1,TRBV29-1,TRBJ2-1,TGCAGCGTTGAAGTCCAAGCAGGGGGTCACAATGAGCAGTTCTTC,CSVEVQAGGHNEQFF
NA,NA,TRBV6-5,TRBJ1-2,TGTGCCAGCAGTTACACTGAAGCCTCCTATGGCTACACCTTC,CASSYTEASYGYTF
few,NA,TRBV7-3,TRBJ2-1,TGTGCCAGCAGCTTAAATAGGAATGAGCAGTTCTTC,CASSLNRNEQFF
NA,TRBD1,TRBV5-6,TRBJ2-7,TGTGCCAGCTTCCGGGACAGGGGAACCGAGCAGTACTTC,CASFRDRGTEQYF
NA,NA,TRBV5-1,TRBJ2-3,TGCGCCAGCAGCTTGGCCGTGGCAGGGGTTTCGGTTTTAGATACGCAGTATTTT,CASSLAVAGVSVLDTQYF
NA,TRBD2,TRBV19,TRBJ2-7,TGTGCCAGTAGCCTTAGCGGGAGTATCGGCGAGCAGTACTTC,CASSLSGSIGEQYF
NA,TRBD1,TRBV5-4,TRBJ1-2,TGTGCCAGCAGCGCCGGACAGGGATATCAGTATGGCTACACCTTC,CASSAGQGYQYGYTF
NA,NA,TRBV12-3/TRBV12-4,TRBJ1-1,TGTGCCAGCAGTTCCCACCAGAACACTGAAGCTTTCTTT,CASSSHQNTEAFF
NA,NA,TRBV21-1,TRBJ2-5,TGTGCCAGCAGCAAGGGGACTAGCGGGACCCCCCCGGGATTAAAACAAGAGACCCAGTACTTC,CASSKGTSGTPPGLKQETQYF
few,NA,TRBV7-9,TRBJ2-7,TGTGCCAGCAGCCTCTTGGGGCGGGAATTGGTGGGCGAGCAGTACTTC,CASSLLGRELVGEQYF
few,TRBD1,TRBV24-1,TRBJ2-3,TGTGCCACCAGTGATTCGACAGGGGCTGCTAGCACAGATACGCAGTATTTT,CATSDSTGAASTDTQYF
NA,TRBD1,TRBV4-3,TRBJ2-1,TGCGCCAGCAGCCAAGACCCAGGGGGATACAATGAGCAGTTCTTC,CASSQDPGGYNEQFF
NA,NA,TRBV27,TRBJ1-1,TGTGCCAGCAGTTCCGTACCCGTAGGGCCTGAAGCTTTCTTT,CASSSVPVGPEAFF
NA,NA,TRBV4-2,TRBJ1-5,TGTGCCAGCAGCCAAAGGCAGGGAGCTAGCAATCAGCCCCAGCATTTT,CASSQRQGASNQPQHF
few,NA,TRBV5-1,TRBJ2-5,TGCGCCAGCAACATTGGTGAGGAGACCCAGTACTTC,CASNIGEETQYF
many,TRBD2,TRBV12-3/TRBV12-4,TRBJ2-3,TGTGCCAGCAGTCCCCCGGGGGGTGGTGCAGATACGCAGTATTTT,CASSPPGGGADTQYF
few,TRBD1,TRBV9,TRBJ2-7,TGTGCCAGCAGCAATCGGACAGGGGGCTACGAGCAGTACTTC,CASSNRTGGYEQYF
few,NA,TRBV10-3,TRBJ2-5,TGTGCCATCAGTGAGTACACAACGATCAGAGAGACCCAGTACTTC,CAISEYTTIRETQYF
NA,TRBD1,TRBV19,TRBJ2-7,TGTGCCAGTAGTATTAAAGGACAGGGTCCCTACGAGCAGTACTTC,CASSIKGQGPYEQYF
NA,NA,TRBV18,TRBJ1-1,TGTGCCAGCTCACCACCTGGAGTGGGCACTGAAGCTTTCTTT,CASSPPGVGTEAFF
few,NA,TRBV5-1,TRBJ2-1,TGCGCCAGCAGCGGGTGGTCCAATGAGCAGTTCTTC,CASSGWSNEQFF
few,TRBD2,TRBV20-1,TRBJ2-3,TGCAGTGCTAGAGTTTTCGAGCGGGAGAGCACAGATACGCAGTATTTT,CSARVFERESTDTQYF
many,TRBD2,TRBV29-1,TRBJ2-3,TGCAGCGTTGATTTTAGCGGGAGGGGACCTCGGCAGGATACGCAGTATTTT,CSVDFSGRGPRQDTQYF